The 12 T cell receptor beta chains reported below all come from one sample, sequenced in a study of blood T cell repertoires in COVID-19. Libraries were prepared by immunoSEQ multiplex PCR; TCRdb keeps only in-frame clonotypes and omits some of them. The sample carries 200,000 to 250,000 clones, 88% recorded once. The source material was peripheral blood. The receptor source for this set is a woman aged 60-75 years with acute or convalescent COVID-19.

The chain is built from TRBV19 and TRBJ2-5, with D perhaps TRBD2 (5 bases). There are 14 residues in the CDR3. The germline gives CDR1 LNHDA, CDR2 SQIVND (reference sequence). V lost 4 bases, J lost 4 bases, and 13 bases lay in between. The CDR3, as DNA: TGTGCCAGTAGTACGGGGTACTCCAGAGAGACCCAGTACTTC. It yields the protein CASSTGYSRETQYF.

In DNA form, the CDR3 reads TGTGCCAGCAGCATGGACAGGGGGCAAGAGACCCAGTACTTC. It encodes CASSMDRGQETQYF. The V gene is TRBV11-2, the J gene TRBJ2-5, with TRBD1 matching over 10 bases. The ends lost 5 bases at V and 2 bases at J; junction bases unmatched: 2. This CDR3 comprises 14 residues. From germline, CDR1 is SGHAT and CDR2 FQNNGV.

This chain joins TRBV2 and TRBJ2-7; D is unclear. Germline values: CDR1 SNHLY, CDR2 FYNNEI. CDR3 size: 13 residues. V was clipped by 2 bases and J by 4 bases, with 9 bases between them. CDR3 amino acids: CASSEYNWYEQYF. As DNA, the CDR3 is TGTGCCAGCAGTGAATACAATTGGTACGAGCAGTACTTC.

This chain connects TRBV9 to TRBJ1-6; TRBD1 is a possible D gene (6 bases). Germline V gene lookup returns CDR1 SGDLS and CDR2 YYNGEE. The V gene lost 6 bases and the J gene lost 5 bases, with 12 bases spanning the gap. The CDR3 extends over 14 amino acids. This CDR3 reads CASNRGTNNSPLHF. The CDR3 nucleotides are TGTGCCAGCAACCGTGGGACAAATAATTCACCCCTCCACTTT.

The genes are TRBV5-6 and TRBJ2-7; 7 nucleotides line up with TRBD2. Per the germline V gene, CDR1 is SGHDT and CDR2 is YYEEEE. CDR3 length equals 14 residues. Trimming at V came to 2 bases and at J to 3 bases, leaving 5 bases not matched to a gene. CDR3 sequence reads: CASSFLGGSYEQYF. CDR3 nucleotide sequence: TGTGCCAGCAGCTTCCTTGGCGGGAGCTACGAGCAGTACTTC.

The chain combines TRBV7-3 with TRBJ2-6; 7 nucleotides align to TRBD1. After removal of 4 bases from V and 2 bases from J, the junction contained 2 bases not matched to a gene. Germline CDR1 reads SGHTA; CDR2 reads FQGTGA. This CDR3 has 15 residues. The CDR3 DNA sequence: TGTGCCAGCAGCTCCGGACAGGCTGGGGCCAACGTCCTGACTTTC. Translation gives CASSSGQAGANVLTF.

This clone was recorded a few times. The rearrangement joins TRBV7-9 to TRBJ2-2; 7 bases are a match to TRBD1. There are 15 residues in the CDR3. Germline V gives CDR1 SEHNR, CDR2 FQNEAQ (reference sequence). The V segment lost 4 bases and the J segment 6 bases; nucleotides outside the gene matches: 8. This CDR3 reads CASSSRQGVAGELFF. In DNA, the CDR3 is TGTGCCAGCAGCTCAAGACAGGGTGTGGCCGGGGAGCTGTTTTTT.

The chain carries TRBV18 and TRBJ1-5, with D possibly matching TRBD1 (5 bases). The V gene's germline CDR1 is KGHSH and CDR2 LQKENI. This CDR3 is 15 amino acids long. V lost 3 bases and J 3 bases, leaving 12 bases between the germline ends. Here the CDR3 DNA reads TGTGCCAGCTCACCCGGGGGACGGGTCAATCAGCCCCAGCATTTT. Its protein is CASSPGGRVNQPQHF.

This chain links TRBV7-3 with TRBJ2-1; 9 bases are shared with TRBD2. Germline CDR1 SGHTA, CDR2 FQGTGA. The CDR3 is made up of 15 amino acids. Trimming at V came to 2 bases and at J to 2 bases, leaving 1 base not matched to a gene. Here the CDR3 reads CASSLLAGAYNEQFF. For the CDR3, the DNA is TGTGCCAGCAGCTTATTAGCGGGGGCCTACAATGAGCAGTTCTTC.

V and J are TRBV12-3 or TRBV12-4 and TRBJ1-1; D call uncertain. V gave up 5 bases and J gave up 5 bases, with 6 bases separating them. This CDR3 is built from 11 residues. The CDR3 sequence: CASSSLTEAFF. CDR3 nucleotide sequence: TGTGCCAGCAGTAGCCTGACTGAAGCTTTCTTT.

This chain links TRBV7-2 with TRBJ1-2; 9 nucleotides agree with TRBD1. The V gene end was trimmed by 5 bases and the J gene end by 4 bases; junction bases not matched to a gene: 11. This CDR3 is 16 amino acids long. Germline assignment: CDR1 SGHTA and CDR2 FQGNSA. CDR3 sequence reads: CASSAHRQGVGYGYTF. The CDR3 DNA reads TGTGCCAGCAGCGCTCACCGACAGGGGGTGGGCTATGGCTACACCTTC.

CDR3 in amino acids: CASSAQFTGMNTEAFF. The DNA for the CDR3 is TGCGCCAGCAGCGCGCAATTTACAGGGATGAACACTGAAGCTTTCTTT. V usage is TRBV5-1 and J usage is TRBJ1-1; perhaps TRBD1 as D (6 bases). CDR3 size: 16 residues. Trimming stripped 4 bases from V and 0 bases from J, with 16 bases between. Germline CDR1 and CDR2: SGHRS and YFSETQ.